The 7 T cell receptor beta chains given below trace back to one sample, sequenced in a study of CD8+ T cells in alopecia areata. Reverse transcription of extracted RNA yielded cDNA, which provided the sequencing template. The protocol was immunoSEQ multiplex PCR, while the TCRdb copy is restricted to in-frame clones and leaves out a portion. This sample has 100,000 to 150,000 clones; approximately 49% occur once, and the top ten carry 18%. The source material was CD8+ T cells sorted from blood, sampled at week 0. These TCRs come from a human donor with alopecia areata.

J is TRBJ2-2 and V is TRBV30, with TRBD2 as a possible D gene (6 bases). The CDR3 extends over 15 amino acids. Germline assignment: CDR1 GTSNPN and CDR2 SVGIG (reference sequence). The V end was cut by 2 bases, the J end by 4 bases, with 14 bases between. The chain's CDR3 is CAWSRDSWGTGELFF. Written as DNA, the CDR3 is TGTGCCTGGAGTCGGGACTCTTGGGGCACCGGGGAGCTGTTTTTT.

There are a few counts of this clone. The V call is TRBV29-1, the J call TRBJ2-2; TRBD1 or TRBD2 may be the D gene (5 bases each). CDR1 is SQVTM and CDR2 is ANQGSEA in the germline V gene. This CDR3 is built from 11 residues. The V end lost 4 bases, the J end lost 7 bases, and 7 bases lay between the germline ends. CDR3 in amino acids: CSVAGSGELFF. In DNA form, the CDR3 reads TGCAGCGTTGCAGGGAGCGGGGAGCTGTTTTTT.

The chain links TRBV13 to TRBJ1-2; D gene ambiguous. Germline V CDR1 and CDR2: PRHDT, FYEKMQ (reference sequence). Trimming left V 4 bases short and J 0 bases short, with 12 bases between. The CDR3 spans 15 residues. The DNA for the CDR3 is TGTGCCAGCAGCTCCACAGAGGGCGCTAACTATGGCTACACCTTC. Residues: CASSSTEGANYGYTF.

The rearrangement joins TRBV2 to TRBJ1-2; D uncertain. CDR3 size: 15 residues. Trimming shortened V by 2 bases and J by 1 base, and 11 bases separated the two germline ends. Germline lookup yields CDR1 SNHLY and CDR2 FYNNEI. CDR3 nucleotide sequence: TGTGCCAGCAGTGAATATGGCGGACTTAACTATGGCTACACCTTC. It encodes CASSEYGGLNYGYTF.

In its sample, this clone was seen a few times. J is TRBJ1-2 and V is TRBV5-1; 7 nucleotides match TRBD1. In germline, CDR1 is SGHRS, CDR2 YFSETQ. The CDR3 contains 15 residues. V trimming: 2 bases; J trimming: 6 bases; junction bases outside the gene matches: 10. The CDR3 reads CASSFGTDDIDGYTF. DNA for the CDR3: TGCGCCAGCAGCTTCGGGACAGACGATATCGATGGCTACACCTTC.

This clone has a single count. This sequence joins TRBV6-5 and TRBJ2-1; D uncertain. The CDR3 loop spans 15 amino acids. CDR1 and CDR2 (germline): MNHEY, SVGAGI. The germline V and J ends were trimmed by 3 bases and 1 base, with 10 bases remaining between them. The CDR3: CASSYLEQSYNEQFF. Here the CDR3 DNA reads TGTGCCAGCAGTTATTTAGAACAGTCCTACAATGAGCAGTTCTTC.

This clone was observed many times. CDR3 coding DNA: TGTGCCAGCAGTCGGACTAGCGGGGGGAAGGATACGCAGTATTTT. Residues: CASSRTSGGKDTQYF. V usage is TRBV6-4 and J usage is TRBJ2-3; 14 bases map to TRBD2. The CDR3 runs to 15 residues. V lost 5 bases to trimming and J lost 6 bases; unmatched junction nucleotides: 4. Germline loops: CDR1 MRHNA, CDR2 SNTAGT.